This TCR beta chain was sequenced for a study of CD8 T cells in ankylosing spondylitis. TCRdb re-called the 5' RACE reads through MiXCR, storing one row per CDR3 protein. In the table there are a few hundred thousand distinct CDR3 sequences, under 12% of which are singletons. The CDR3 contains 14 residues. The V gene's germline CDR1 is SGHRS and CDR2 YFSETQ. Trimming shortened V by 1 base and J by 6 bases, and 14 bases separated the two germline ends. The sample holds many counts of this clonotype. Sequencing was carried out using blood, either unsorted or a sorted T cell fraction (not recorded which). The clonotype was recovered from a male donor with ankylosing spondylitis or in good health (not recorded which). V is TRBV5-1 and J is TRBJ2-7; D is ambiguous. CDR3 region: CASSLLGNAVEQYF. As DNA, the CDR3 is TGCGCCAGCAGCTTGTTAGGCAATGCAGTCGAGCAGTACTTC.